Included here is one T cell receptor beta chain sequence, with context. The entry originates in a study of blood T cell repertoires in COVID-19. Germline V gene data show CDR1 as SGHVS and CDR2 as FQNEAQ. The junction had 9 bases not matched to a gene; V was cut back by 6 bases and J by 2 bases. The CDR3 has 15 residues. Sequencing was performed with immunoSEQ multiplex PCR; in TCRdb, only in-frame clones are kept and a portion is missing. This sample yields about 68,000 clones, of which roughly nine tenths are seen a single time; just over 2.5% belongs to the top ten. The clonotype was recovered from a man aged 50-60 years with COVID-19, enrolled during active disease. J is TRBJ2-7 and V is TRBV7-8; 8 bases are shared with TRBD1. Sequencing was performed on peripheral blood. DNA for the CDR3: TGTGCCAGCAGGGAACGGACAGGGAGAACCTACGAGCAGTACTTC. Its translation: CASRERTGRTYEQYF.